This TCR beta chain was captured in a study of blood T cell repertoires in COVID-19. Assay: immunoSEQ multiplex PCR; the TCRdb copy retains only in-frame clones and omits some. The data contain roughly 120,000 clones, roughly 90% of them seen just once; the ten biggest clones take up around 2.1%. Germline-derived CDR1 and CDR2 are SGHRS and YFSETQ. This CDR3 is built from 16 residues. Trimming cost V 0 bases and J 4 bases; bases outside gene matches: 7. Sequencing was performed on peripheral blood. The V call is TRBV5-1, the J call TRBJ1-2, with 9 positions matching TRBD1. The sequence derives from a man aged 45-65 years with COVID-19, enrolled during active disease. CDR3 sequence: CASSLGGQGFGYGYTF. The CDR3 DNA reads as TGCGCCAGCAGCTTGGGGGGACAGGGCTTTGGCTATGGCTACACCTTC.